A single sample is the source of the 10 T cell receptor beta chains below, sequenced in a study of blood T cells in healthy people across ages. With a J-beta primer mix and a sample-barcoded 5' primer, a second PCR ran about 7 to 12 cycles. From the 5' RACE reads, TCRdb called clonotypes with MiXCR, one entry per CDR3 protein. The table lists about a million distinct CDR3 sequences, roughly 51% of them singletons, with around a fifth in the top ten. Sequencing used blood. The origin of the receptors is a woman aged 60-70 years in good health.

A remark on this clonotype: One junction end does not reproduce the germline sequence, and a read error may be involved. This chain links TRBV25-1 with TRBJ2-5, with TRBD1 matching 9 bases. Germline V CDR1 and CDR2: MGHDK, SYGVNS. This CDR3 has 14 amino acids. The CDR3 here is CTSSDRGAKETQYF. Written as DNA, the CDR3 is TGTACCAGCAGTGACAGGGGGGCAAAAGAGACCCAGTACTTC.

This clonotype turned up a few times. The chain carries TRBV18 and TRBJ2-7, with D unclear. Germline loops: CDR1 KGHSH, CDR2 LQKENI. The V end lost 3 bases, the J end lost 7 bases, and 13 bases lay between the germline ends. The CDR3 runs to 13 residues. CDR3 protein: CASSPGSLREQYF. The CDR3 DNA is TGTGCCAGCTCACCGGGAAGCCTGAGGGAGCAGTACTTC.

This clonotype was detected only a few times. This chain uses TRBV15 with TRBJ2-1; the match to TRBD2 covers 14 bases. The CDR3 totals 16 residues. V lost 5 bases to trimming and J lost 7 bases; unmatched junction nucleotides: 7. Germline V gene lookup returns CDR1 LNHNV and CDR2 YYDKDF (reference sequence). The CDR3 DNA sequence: TGTGCCACCAGCCCAGGGACTAGCGGGAGCTCGAATGAGCAGTTCTTC. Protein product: CATSPGTSGSSNEQFF.

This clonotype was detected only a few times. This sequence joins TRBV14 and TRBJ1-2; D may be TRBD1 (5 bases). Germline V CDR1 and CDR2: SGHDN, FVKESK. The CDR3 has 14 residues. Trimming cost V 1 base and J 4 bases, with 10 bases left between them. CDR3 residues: CASSQGQSRYGYTF. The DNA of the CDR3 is TGTGCCAGCAGCCAAGGACAGTCACGCTATGGCTACACCTTC.

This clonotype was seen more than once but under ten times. The CDR3 nucleotides are TGTGCCAGCAGTTTTCAAGGGGCGGCTAATGAAAAACTGTTTTTT. As protein: CASSFQGAANEKLFF. The chain is built from TRBV28 and TRBJ1-4, with D possibly TRBD1 on 5 matching bases. The CDR3 extends over 15 amino acids. Germline lookup yields CDR1 MDHEN and CDR2 SYDVKM. V gave up 3 bases and J gave up 3 bases, with 11 bases separating them.

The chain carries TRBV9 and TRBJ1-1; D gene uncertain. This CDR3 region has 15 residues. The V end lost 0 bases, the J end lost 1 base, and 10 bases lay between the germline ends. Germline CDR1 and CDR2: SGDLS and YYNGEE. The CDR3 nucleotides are TGTGCCAGCAGCGTAGGACCAGAGTCGAACACTGAAGCTTTCTTT. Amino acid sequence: CASSVGPESNTEAFF.

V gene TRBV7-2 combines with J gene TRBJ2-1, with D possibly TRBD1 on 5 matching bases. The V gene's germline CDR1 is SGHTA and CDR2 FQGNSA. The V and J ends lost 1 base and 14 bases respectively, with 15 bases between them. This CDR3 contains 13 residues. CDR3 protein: CASSLEPLGVKFF. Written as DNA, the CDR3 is TGTGCCAGCAGCTTAGAGCCGCTAGGGGTTAAGTTCTTC.

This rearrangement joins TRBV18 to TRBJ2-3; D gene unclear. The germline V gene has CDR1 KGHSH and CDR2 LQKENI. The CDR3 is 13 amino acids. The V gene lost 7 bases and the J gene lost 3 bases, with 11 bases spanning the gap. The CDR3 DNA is TGTGCCAGCTTATCTTTACGGACAGATACGCAGTATTTT. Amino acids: CASLSLRTDTQYF.

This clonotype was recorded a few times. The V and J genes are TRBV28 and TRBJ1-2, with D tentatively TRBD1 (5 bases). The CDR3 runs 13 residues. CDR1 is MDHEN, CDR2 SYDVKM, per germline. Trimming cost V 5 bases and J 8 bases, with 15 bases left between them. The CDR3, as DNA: TGTGCCAGCAGTCCCGAGGGTTGGGGCGGCTACACCTTC. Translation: CASSPEGWGGYTF.

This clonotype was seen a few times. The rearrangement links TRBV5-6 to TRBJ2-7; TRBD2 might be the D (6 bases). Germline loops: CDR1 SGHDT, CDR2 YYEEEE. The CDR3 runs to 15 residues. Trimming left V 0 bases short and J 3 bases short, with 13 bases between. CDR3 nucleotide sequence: TGTGCCAGCAGCTTGGTAGAAACGGGAGACTACGAGCAGTACTTC. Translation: CASSLVETGDYEQYF.